These 27 T cell receptor beta chains were all obtained from the same sample, sequenced in a study of OX40 agonist ivuxolimab in advanced cancers. Data came from immunoSEQ multiplex PCR; TCRdb stores just in-frame clones and leaves some out. This sample has over 90,000 clones; around 90% occur once, and the top ten carry roughly 0.15%. The source material was CD4+ or CD8+ T cells sorted from blood, sampled in a trial of the OX40 agonist ivuxolimab. The origin of the receptors is an adult with an advanced solid tumor such as melanoma, head and neck, liver or kidney cancer.

V is TRBV2 and J is TRBJ2-5; 9 bases map to TRBD1. The germline V gene encodes CDR1 SNHLY and CDR2 FYNNEI. This CDR3 spans 13 amino acids. Trimming took 9 bases from V and 5 from J; bases not matched to a gene: 7. The CDR3 sequence is CASQGQGRETQYF. The CDR3 region has the DNA TGTGCCAGTCAAGGACAGGGGCGGGAGACCCAGTACTTC.

The rearrangement links TRBV9 to TRBJ1-4; D remains unclear. V dropped 2 bases and J dropped 3 bases, with 11 bases sitting between them. This CDR3 contains 15 residues. From germline, CDR1 is SGDLS and CDR2 YYNGEE. CDR3 amino acids: CASSVGGRSNEKLFF. CDR3 nucleotides: TGTGCCAGCAGCGTGGGAGGGAGGTCTAATGAAAAACTGTTTTTT.

V gene TRBV20-1 combines with J gene TRBJ2-7, with D unresolved. V shed 6 bases and J shed 7 bases, with 13 bases lying between them. CDR3 length: 11 amino acids. The germline V gene has CDR1 DFQATT and CDR2 SNEGSKA (reference sequence). Here the CDR3 reads CSASPLWEQYF. CDR3 nucleotide sequence: TGCAGTGCCAGCCCCCTCTGGGAGCAGTACTTC.

The chain employs TRBV4-1 and TRBJ2-5; TRBD1 aligns across 10 bases. With V trimmed by 2 bases and J by 4 bases, 7 bases remained unmatched. Looked up from germline, CDR1 is MGHRA and CDR2 is YSYEKL. The CDR3 has 16 amino acids. The CDR3 loop reads CASSQTGTGDTETQYF. The DNA for the CDR3 is TGCGCCAGCAGCCAAACCGGGACAGGGGACACAGAGACCCAGTACTTC.

In its sample, this clone was seen a few times. The gene calls are TRBV5-1 and TRBJ2-7; TRBD2 matches 13 bases. Losses at the gene ends were 4 bases for V and 0 bases for J; bases not matched to a gene: 7. Per the germline V gene, CDR1 is SGHRS and CDR2 is YFSETQ. The CDR3 runs 17 residues. In DNA, the CDR3 is TGCGCCAGCAGCGCTCGGACTAGCGGGAGTATCTCCTACGAGCAGTACTTC. Its protein is CASSARTSGSISYEQYF.

The rearrangement links TRBV27 to TRBJ2-1, with a weak D call TRBD2 (5 bases). The CDR3 length is 14 residues. Germline CDR1 reads MNHEY; CDR2 reads SMNVEV (reference sequence). Deletions cut 6 bases from V and 9 bases from J, with 18 bases between. CDR3 protein: CASRGTPRAGEQFF. The CDR3 DNA reads TGTGCCAGCAGGGGAACTCCTAGGGCGGGTGAGCAGTTCTTC.

This clone was counted a single time. The genes are TRBV6-1 and TRBJ1-3; D unclear. In germline, CDR1 is MNHNS, CDR2 SASEGT. The CDR3 is 15 residues long. The V end was cut by 6 bases, the J end by 2 bases, with 14 bases between. CDR3 protein: CASRMRYEPGNTIYF. The CDR3 DNA reads as TGTGCCAGCAGGATGAGGTATGAGCCTGGAAACACCATATATTTT.

The chain couples TRBV19 to TRBJ2-2, with 14 bases that match TRBD2. This CDR3 comprises 16 residues. V trimming: 4 bases; J trimming: 5 bases; junction bases outside the gene matches: 3. The germline gives CDR1 LNHDA, CDR2 SQIVND (reference sequence). CDR3 coding DNA: TGTGCCAGTAGTACGGGACTAGCGGGAGTTACCGGGGAGCTGTTTTTT. Amino acids: CASSTGLAGVTGELFF.

This chain uses TRBV2 with TRBJ1-1, with D perhaps matching TRBD1 (6 bases). V lost 10 bases to trimming and J lost 1 base, with 16 bases between them. In germline, CDR1 is SNHLY, CDR2 FYNNEI. The CDR3 loop spans 14 amino acids. CDR3 loop: CATQRGSRNTEAFF. CDR3 coding DNA: TGTGCCACCCAGAGGGGGTCACGGAACACTGAAGCTTTCTTT.

J is TRBJ2-5 and V is TRBV5-4, with TRBD1 identical over 7 bases. After removal of 3 bases from V and 7 bases from J, the junction contained 12 bases not matched to a gene. The CDR3 spans 15 residues. Germline V lookup: CDR1 SGHNT, CDR2 YYREEE (reference sequence). The CDR3: CASSSVRQGVRTQYF. The CDR3 DNA sequence: TGTGCCAGCAGCTCGGTTAGACAGGGAGTGCGGACCCAGTACTTC. Full variable domain (rest looked up from reference TRBV5-4 and TRBJ2-5): ETGVTQSPTHLIKTRGQQVTLRCSSQSGHNTVSWYQQALGQGPQFIFQYYREEENGRGNFPPRFSGLQFPNYSSELNVNALELDDSALYLCASSSVRQGVRTQYFGPGTRLLVL.

The chain combines TRBV5-1 with TRBJ1-1; D unresolved. This CDR3 comprises 12 residues. V lost 0 bases and J 4 bases, leaving 4 bases between the germline ends. The germline gives CDR1 SGHRS, CDR2 YFSETQ. In DNA form, the CDR3 reads TGCGCCAGCAGCTTGGAGGGCACTGAAGCTTTCTTT. Protein product: CASSLEGTEAFF.

This clone was recorded once. V gene TRBV9 combines with J gene TRBJ2-5, with D possibly matching TRBD2 (6 bases). Germline CDR1 reads SGDLS; CDR2 reads YYNGEE. This CDR3 contains 15 residues. V gave up 4 bases and J gave up 4 bases, with 17 bases separating them. This CDR3 reads CASSSRGSGAETQYF. CDR3 nucleotides: TGTGCCAGCAGCTCACGGGGGTCGGGAGCAGAGACCCAGTACTTC.

The chain carries TRBV5-4 and TRBJ2-2, with 8 bases lining up with TRBD1. V dropped 4 bases and J dropped 0; count of bases not matched to a gene: 5. CDR1 is SGHNT, CDR2 YYREEE, per germline (reference sequence). The CDR3 runs 16 residues. CDR3 protein: CASSKRTGPNTGELFF. CDR3 coding DNA: TGTGCCAGCAGCAAAAGGACAGGGCCGAACACCGGGGAGCTGTTTTTT.

The chain couples TRBV30 to TRBJ2-3; a possible D gene is TRBD2 (5 bases). Germline values: CDR1 GTSNPN, CDR2 SVGIG (reference sequence). CDR3 length: 14 residues. V was pared by 0 bases and J by 0 bases, with 7 bases between. The DNA of the CDR3 is TGTGCCTGGAGTGTACTAGGGAGCACAGATACGCAGTATTTT. Its protein product is CAWSVLGSTDTQYF. Based on the CDR3 plus reference TRBV30 and TRBJ2-3, the full variable domain is SQTIHQWPATLVQPVGSPLSLECTVEGTSNPNLYWYRQAAGRGLQLLFYSVGIGQISSEVPQNLSASRPQDRQFILSSKKLLLSDSGFYLCAWSVLGSTDTQYFGPGTRLTVL.

This sequence joins TRBV5-1 and TRBJ2-7; D gene unclear. Germline CDR1 and CDR2: SGHRS and YFSETQ. CDR3 size: 14 residues. The germline V and J ends were trimmed by 0 bases and 0 bases, with 7 bases remaining between them. The CDR3 DNA follows: TGCGCCAGCAGCTTGGACTTTAGCTCCTACGAGCAGTACTTC. Translating gives CASSLDFSSYEQYF.

This chain joins TRBV2 and TRBJ1-5; D call uncertain. This CDR3 has 13 amino acids. Germline V gene sequence: CDR1 SNHLY, CDR2 FYNNEI. V dropped 3 bases and J dropped 4 bases, with 7 bases sitting between them. The CDR3: CASSEAENQPQHF. CDR3 in DNA: TGTGCCAGCAGTGAGGCGGAGAATCAGCCCCAGCATTTT. The whole variable domain, remainder taken from reference TRBV2 and TRBJ1-5, is EPEVTQTPSHQVTQMGQEVILRCVPISNHLYFYWYRQILGQKVEFLVSFYNNEISEKSEIFDDQFSVERPDGSNFTLKIRSTKLEDSAMYFCASSEAENQPQHFGDGTRLSIL.

V and J are TRBV21-1 and TRBJ2-3. TRBV21-1 is shown as a pseudogene. This CDR3 contains 14 residues. The CDR3 DNA reads TGTGCCAGCAGCAAAGGGGACGGGTGGGATACGCAGTATTTT. Its translation: CASSKGDGWDTQYF.

V is TRBV29-1 and J is TRBJ1-5, with a weak D call TRBD1 (5 bases). The ends were cut back, 2 bases at V and 11 bases at J, with 16 bases in the middle. Germline V gene sequence: CDR1 SQVTM, CDR2 ANQGSEA. The CDR3 extends over 13 amino acids. As DNA, the CDR3 is TGCAGCGTTGAACAGGGAGGGGAGAAGGCCCAGCATTTT. Translated: CSVEQGGEKAQHF.

In its sample, this clone was seen once. The gene calls are TRBV19 and TRBJ1-2; D unclear. Germline V gene sequence: CDR1 LNHDA, CDR2 SQIVND (reference sequence). The CDR3 extends over 14 amino acids. Trimming removed 7 bases at V and 0 bases at J, with 12 bases between. The CDR3 here is CASKGTASNYGYTF. The CDR3 bases are TGTGCCAGTAAAGGAACAGCCTCTAACTATGGCTACACCTTC.

This chain joins TRBV5-1 and TRBJ2-7, with 10 bases matching TRBD2. The CDR3 is 14 amino acids. The V gene end was trimmed by 7 bases and the J gene end by 6 bases; junction bases not matched to a gene: 10. Germline V gene sequence: CDR1 SGHRS, CDR2 YFSETQ. The CDR3 DNA sequence: TGCGCCAGCGGCGCTGGAGCGGGAGGGTTCGAGCAGTACTTC. Protein product: CASGAGAGGFEQYF.

In this sample, this clone turned up once. This chain joins TRBV14 and TRBJ2-5; D is perhaps TRBD1 (6 bases). The CDR3 spans 15 residues. V was shortened by 3 bases and J by 4 bases, with 15 bases between the two germline ends. Germline V gene lookup returns CDR1 SGHDN and CDR2 FVKESK. The CDR3 DNA is TGTGCCAGCAGCCAGTATAACAGGGTTTTAGAGACCCAGTACTTC. This sequence encodes CASSQYNRVLETQYF.

This rearrangement joins TRBV2 to TRBJ1-4; 11 bases agree with TRBD1. In germline, CDR1 is SNHLY, CDR2 FYNNEI. The trim removed 6 bases at V and 8 bases at J, leaving 5 bases unmatched. The CDR3 sequence is 14 residues long. CDR3 residues: CASSQDRGQEKLFF. The CDR3 nucleotides read TGTGCCAGCAGCCAGGACAGGGGGCAAGAAAAACTGTTTTTT.

This clone was seen more than once but under ten times. The J gene is TRBJ2-3, the V gene TRBV30; possible D gene TRBD2, 6 bases. With 5 bases removed from V and 0 bases from J, the gap between germline ends came to 15 bases. CDR3 length: 15 amino acids. Germline CDR1 reads GTSNPN; CDR2 reads SVGIG (reference sequence). The CDR3 nucleotides read TGTGCCTGGGGCCGGGGGACCCCTAGCACAGATACGCAGTATTTT. Amino acid sequence: CAWGRGTPSTDTQYF.

The CDR3 coding sequence is TGTGCCAGCAGTTCCGACCAGGGACTAGCGGGAGCAGGTACGCAGTATTTT. It translates to CASSSDQGLAGAGTQYF. This chain links TRBV27 with TRBJ2-3, with 14 bases lining up with TRBD2. The J segment lost 8 bases and the V segment lost 4 bases, leaving 11 bases of the junction unmatched. Looked up from germline, CDR1 is MNHEY and CDR2 is SMNVEV (reference sequence). This CDR3 has 17 residues.

The chain carries TRBV9 and TRBJ1-5; D possibly corresponds to TRBD1 (5 bases). CDR1 is SGDLS and CDR2 is YYNGEE in the germline V gene. This CDR3 comprises 14 residues. Trimming removed 3 bases from V and 3 bases from J, with 10 bases in between. CDR3 sequence (DNA): TGTGCCAGCAGCGCTGGGGCGGACAATCAGCCCCAGCATTTT. Translated, it gives CASSAGADNQPQHF.

The V call is TRBV5-1, the J call TRBJ2-7; D uncertain. CDR1 and CDR2 (germline): SGHRS, YFSETQ. Trimming left V 1 base short and J 3 bases short, with 14 bases between. The CDR3 extends over 15 amino acids. As DNA, the CDR3 is TGCGCCAGCAGCTTGACATTTGGTCAGAACTACGAGCAGTACTTC. This gives the protein CASSLTFGQNYEQYF.

The V and J genes are TRBV6-5 and TRBJ1-5, with D hard to call. Germline CDR1 and CDR2: MNHEY and SVGAGI. The CDR3 consists of 13 residues. Trimming shortened V by 6 bases and J by 1 base, and 7 bases separated the two germline ends. The CDR3 DNA reads as TGTGCCAGCAGCCCCTGGAGCAATCAGCCCCAGCATTTT. Protein product: CASSPWSNQPQHF.